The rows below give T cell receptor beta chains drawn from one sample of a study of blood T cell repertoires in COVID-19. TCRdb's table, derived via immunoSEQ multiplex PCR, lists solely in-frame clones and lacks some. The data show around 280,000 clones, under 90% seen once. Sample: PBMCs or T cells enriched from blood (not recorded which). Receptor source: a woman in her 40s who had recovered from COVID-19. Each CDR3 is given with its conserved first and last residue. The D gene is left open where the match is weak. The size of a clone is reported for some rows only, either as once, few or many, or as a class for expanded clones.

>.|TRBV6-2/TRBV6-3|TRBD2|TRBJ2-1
CASSQAGPSWEQFF
TGTGCCAGCAGTCAAGCGGGACCATCGTGGGAGCAGTTCTTC
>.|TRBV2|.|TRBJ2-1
CASSDIGVSSYNEQFF
TGTGCCAGCAGTGACATAGGGGTAAGCTCCTACAATGAGCAGTTCTTC
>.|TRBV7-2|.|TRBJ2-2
CASSLRGGALTPGELFF
TGTGCCAGCAGCTTACGTGGAGGGGCCTTAACGCCCGGGGAGCTGTTTTTT
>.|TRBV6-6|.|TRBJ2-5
CASRKQGLETQYF
TGTGCCAGCAGGAAACAGGGTTTAGAGACCCAGTACTTC
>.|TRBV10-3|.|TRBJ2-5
CATRERLELGETQYF
TGTGCCACCAGGGAACGACTAGAGTTGGGGGAGACCCAGTACTTC
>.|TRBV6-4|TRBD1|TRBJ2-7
CASSDTGTGSNEQYF
TGTGCCAGCAGTGATACCGGGACAGGTTCCAACGAGCAGTACTTC
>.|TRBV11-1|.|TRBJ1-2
CASSLQQNYGYTF
TGTGCCAGCAGCTTACAACAGAACTATGGCTACACCTTC
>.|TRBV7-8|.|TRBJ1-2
CASSLGLISLSSNYGYTF
TGTGCCAGCAGCTTAGGGTTGATTTCATTATCGAGTAACTATGGCTACACCTTC
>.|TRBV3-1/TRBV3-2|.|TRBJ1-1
CASSRETGTEAFF
TGTGCCAGCAGCCGCGAGACAGGCACTGAAGCTTTCTTT
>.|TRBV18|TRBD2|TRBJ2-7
CASSPRLALHEQYF
TGTGCCAGCTCACCGAGACTAGCGCTTCACGAGCAGTACTTC
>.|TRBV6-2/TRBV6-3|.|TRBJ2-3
CASSYLIPGSTQYF
TGTGCCAGCAGTTACCTTATCCCAGGTTCTACGCAGTATTTT
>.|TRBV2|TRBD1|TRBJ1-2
CASSGQGLRYGYTF
TGTGCCAGCAGTGGACAGGGGCTGAGGTATGGCTACACCTTC
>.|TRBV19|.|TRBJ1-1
CASRYGEVTTSAFF
TGTGCCAGTAGATATGGAGAAGTCACCACGTCAGCTTTCTTT
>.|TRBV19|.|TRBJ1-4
CASSLKYGGEKLFF
TGTGCCAGTAGTTTAAAGTACGGGGGTGAAAAACTGTTTTTT
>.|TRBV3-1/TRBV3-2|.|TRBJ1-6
CASSTAGVSPLHF
TGTGCCAGCAGCACCGCCGGGGTCTCACCCCTCCACTTT
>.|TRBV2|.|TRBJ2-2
CASSGGPNTGELFF
TGTGCCAGCTCAGGGGGGCCCAACACCGGGGAGCTGTTTTTT
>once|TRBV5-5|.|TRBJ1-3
CASSLLQSGNTIYF
TGTGCCAGCAGCTTACTCCAATCTGGAAACACCATATATTTT
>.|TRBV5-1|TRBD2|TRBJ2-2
CASSLALAGAGELFF
TGCGCCAGCAGCTTGGCCCTAGCGGGAGCCGGGGAGCTGTTTTTT
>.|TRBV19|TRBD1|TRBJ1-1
CASTDRGITEAFF
TGTGCCAGTACCGACAGGGGGATAACTGAAGCTTTCTTT
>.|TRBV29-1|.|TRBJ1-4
CSVAVSSNEKLFF
TGCAGCGTTGCCGTATCTTCGAATGAAAAACTGTTTTTT
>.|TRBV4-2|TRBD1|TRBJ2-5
CASSLTGQGDQTQYF
TGTGCCAGCAGCCTGACGGGACAGGGAGATCAGACCCAGTACTTC
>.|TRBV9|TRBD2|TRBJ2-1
CASSARPGTSSYNEQFF
TGTGCCAGCAGCGCGCGACCCGGGACTAGCTCCTACAATGAGCAGTTCTTC
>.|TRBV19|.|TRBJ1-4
CASSLNTEPRKLFF
TGTGCCAGTAGTTTGAATACAGAACCCCGAAAACTGTTTTTT
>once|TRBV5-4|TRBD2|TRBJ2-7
CASSSGTREQYF
TGTGCCAGCAGTTCCGGGACTAGAGAGCAGTACTTC
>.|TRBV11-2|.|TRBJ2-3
CASSPLTGKDTQYF
TGTGCCAGCAGCCCTCTTACAGGAAAGGATACGCAGTATTTT
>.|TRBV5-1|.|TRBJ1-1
CASSRDTESMNTEAFF
TGCGCCAGCAGCAGGGACACGGAGTCCATGAACACTGAAGCTTTCTTT
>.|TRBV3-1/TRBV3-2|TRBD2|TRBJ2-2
CASSQLAATGELFF
TGTGCCAGCAGCCAGCTAGCGGCGACCGGGGAGCTGTTTTTT
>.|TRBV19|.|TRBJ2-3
CASPTLDTQYF
TGTGCCAGTCCCACATTGGATACGCAGTATTTT
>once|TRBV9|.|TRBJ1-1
CASKRGGADTEAFF
TGTGCCAGCAAGCGAGGGGGGGCCGACACTGAAGCTTTCTTT
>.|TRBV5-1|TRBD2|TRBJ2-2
CASSRRNSGRSNTGELFF
TGCGCCAGCAGCCGACGAAATAGCGGGAGGTCCAACACCGGGGAGCTGTTTTTT
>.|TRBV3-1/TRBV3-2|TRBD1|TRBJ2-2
CASSPRQGNTGELFF
TGTGCCAGCAGCCCCCGACAGGGGAACACCGGGGAGCTGTTTTTT
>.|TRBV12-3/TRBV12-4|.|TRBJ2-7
CASGLSRDYEQYF
TGTGCCAGCGGCCTCTCCAGGGACTACGAGCAGTACTTC
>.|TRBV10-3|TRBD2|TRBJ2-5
CAISYSGEETQYF
TGTGCCATCAGCTATAGCGGGGAAGAGACCCAGTACTTC
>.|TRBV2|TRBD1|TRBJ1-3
CARGDRGINSGNTIYF
TGTGCCCGAGGGGACAGGGGCATTAACTCTGGAAACACCATATATTTT
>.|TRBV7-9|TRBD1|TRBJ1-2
CASSTRQGPNYGYTF
TGTGCCAGCAGCACCCGACAGGGACCTAACTATGGCTACACCTTC
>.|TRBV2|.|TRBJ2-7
CASSRQIYEQYF
TGTGCCAGCAGTCGACAGATCTACGAGCAGTACTTC
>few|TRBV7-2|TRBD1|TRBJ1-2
CASSTRQGNYGYTF
TGTGCCAGCAGCACCCGACAGGGTAACTATGGCTACACCTTC
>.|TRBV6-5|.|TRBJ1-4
CASSTGSRTNEKLFF
TGTGCCAGCAGTACCGGGTCTCGGACTAATGAAAAACTGTTTTTT
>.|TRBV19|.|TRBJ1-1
CASSMIAGPEAFF
TGTGCCAGTAGTATGATTGCAGGGCCTGAAGCTTTCTTT
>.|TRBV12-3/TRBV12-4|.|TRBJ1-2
CASSLASRGYTF
TGTGCCAGCAGTTTAGCGAGCCGAGGCTACACCTTC
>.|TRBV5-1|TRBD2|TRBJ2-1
CASSSGLAEDLYNEQFF
TGCGCCAGCAGCTCAGGACTAGCGGAGGATCTATACAATGAGCAGTTCTTC
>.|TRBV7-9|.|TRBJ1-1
CASSLTGVGEAFF
TGTGCCAGCAGCTTAACCGGGGTGGGTGAAGCTTTCTTT
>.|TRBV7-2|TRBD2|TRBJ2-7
CASSLEGLAAEEQYF
TGTGCCAGCAGCTTAGAGGGGCTAGCGGCGGAAGAGCAGTACTTC
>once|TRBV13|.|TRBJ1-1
CASSTIMNTEAFF
TGTGCCAGCAGCACTATAATGAACACTGAAGCTTTCTTT
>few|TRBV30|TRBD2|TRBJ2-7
CAWTGRTSSYEQYF
TGTGCCTGGACGGGGAGGACTAGCTCCTACGAGCAGTACTTC
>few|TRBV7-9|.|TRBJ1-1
CASSPQGNTEAFF
TGTGCCAGCAGCCCACAGGGGAACACTGAAGCTTTCTTT
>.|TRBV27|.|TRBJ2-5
CASSWRGGPGETQYF
TGTGCCAGCAGTTGGAGGGGGGGGCCGGGGGAGACCCAGTACTTC
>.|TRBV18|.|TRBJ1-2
CASSPTGVGYGYTF
TGTGCCAGCTCACCTACGGGGGTCGGCTATGGCTACACCTTC
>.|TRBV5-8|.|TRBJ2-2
CASSLADTGELFF
TGTGCCAGCAGCTTGGCCGACACCGGGGAGCTGTTTTTT
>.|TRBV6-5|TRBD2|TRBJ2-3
CAVQRESTDTQYF
TGTGCAGTGCAGCGGGAGAGCACAGATACGCAGTATTTT
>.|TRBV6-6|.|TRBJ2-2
CASSLQSGNSKTGELFF
TGTGCCAGCAGTCTCCAGTCAGGGAATTCCAAGACCGGGGAGCTGTTTTTT
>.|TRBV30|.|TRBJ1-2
CAWSIQGTYGYTF
TGTGCCTGGAGTATCCAGGGTACCTATGGCTACACCTTC
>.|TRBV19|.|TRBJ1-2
CASRSGGTYLGYTF
TGTGCCAGTAGATCGGGGGGAACCTACCTCGGCTACACCTTC